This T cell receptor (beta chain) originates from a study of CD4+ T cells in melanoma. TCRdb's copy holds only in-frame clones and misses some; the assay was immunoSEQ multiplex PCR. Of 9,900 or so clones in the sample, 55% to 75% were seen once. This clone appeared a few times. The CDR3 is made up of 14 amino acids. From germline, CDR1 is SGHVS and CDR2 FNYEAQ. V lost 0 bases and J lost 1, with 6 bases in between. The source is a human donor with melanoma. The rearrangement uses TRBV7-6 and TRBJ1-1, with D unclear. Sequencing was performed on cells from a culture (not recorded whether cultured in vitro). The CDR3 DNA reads TGTGCCAGCAGCTTAGCTGGGTCGAACACTGAAGCTTTCTTT. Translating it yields CASSLAGSNTEAFF.